This TCR beta chain was captured in a study of blood T cell repertoires in COVID-19 (dated by TCRdb to about 2020). The study in broad terms: Collaborator samples came from the United States, Italy and Spain and covered acute and convalescent phases of COVID-19. A freely available public database, intended as a resource for researchers studying the immune response to SARS-CoV-2, is where the repertoires were released. Samples were obtained from the ongoing ImmuneRACE study (first 160 participants) and from about 1,300 subjects provided by 6 global collaborators. Where available, HLA class I and class II types were obtained from metadata supplied by the sample provider rather than from assay-based typing. The material from the prospective study consisted of cDNA or gDNA derived from T cells, B-cell-depleted T cells, or PBMCs. Sample metadata almost always included a de-identified subject ID, COVID-19 status, age in years and sex. The dataset comprised deeply sampled blood TCRbeta repertoires from subjects exposed to, actively infected with, or recovered from COVID-19.

Ends trimmed: V by 2 bases, J by 3 bases; bases unmatched to a gene: 2. As encoded in the germline V gene, CDR1 is MGHRA while CDR2 is YSYEKL. The CDR3 measures 15 amino acids from cysteine to phenylalanine. This entry keeps only the CDR3 DNA: 45 bases, framed from base 1. TCRbeta CDR3 regions were amplified from genomic DNA using the immunoSEQ Assay, a bias-controlled multiplex PCR. The study's processing was this. Nucleated cell counts per sample were estimated from amplification of reference gene primers within the assay. To quantify the absolute abundance of each unique TCRbeta CDR3 rearrangement, sequence reads were collapsed and filtered. For each sample, productive Simpson clonality was calculated as the square root of Simpson's diversity index over productive rearrangements. Imported from immuneACCESS, the table was reduced by TCRdb to in-frame sequences with V and J called. These copies leave out some clones; in studies compared against another copy, an unresolved V gene accounts for under half, and the cause of the remainder is not known. V, J and clone size are taken as reported in that table, and D and trimming were inferred from the DNA itself. The sample table contains roughly 170,000 clones; only one count was recorded for roughly 70% of them. The ten most abundant clones make up 2.5% to 3% of the sample.

Note on this clone: Its binding antigen is unknown. Per-nucleotide qualities are absent, and no much larger clonotype sits a single base away.

Each collaborating institution followed its own protocols to collect whole blood in K2EDTA tubes. Collaborator samples were shipped for TCRbeta analysis as frozen whole blood, isolated PBMCs, or DNA extracted from either sample type. What the study reported, not specific to this receptor: Clinical and demographic metadata were provided uncurated, with the amount varying by source and participant.

What was sequenced was peripheral blood. The V and J genes are TRBV4-1 and TRBJ2-7, and 12 junctional nucleotides match TRBD2. This receptor was obtained from a woman older than 75 with acute or convalescent COVID-19. The DNA is TGCGCCAGCAGCCAACGACTAGCGGGAGACTACGAGCAGTACTTC. Its protein reads: CASSQRLAGDYEQYF.